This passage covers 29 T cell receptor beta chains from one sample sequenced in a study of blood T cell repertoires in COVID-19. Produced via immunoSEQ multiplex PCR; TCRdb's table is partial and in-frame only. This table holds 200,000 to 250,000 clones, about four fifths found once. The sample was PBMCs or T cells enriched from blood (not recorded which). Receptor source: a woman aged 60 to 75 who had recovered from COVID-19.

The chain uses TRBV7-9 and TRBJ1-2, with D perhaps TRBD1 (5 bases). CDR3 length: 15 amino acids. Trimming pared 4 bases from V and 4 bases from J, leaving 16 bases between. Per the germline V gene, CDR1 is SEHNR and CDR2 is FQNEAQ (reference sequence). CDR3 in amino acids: CASSSQEGTPYGYTF. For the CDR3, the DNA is TGTGCCAGCAGCTCCCAGGAGGGGACCCCCTATGGCTACACCTTC.

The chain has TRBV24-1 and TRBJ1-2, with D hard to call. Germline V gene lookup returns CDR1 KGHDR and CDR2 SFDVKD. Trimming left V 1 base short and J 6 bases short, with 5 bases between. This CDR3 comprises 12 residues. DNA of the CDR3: TGTGCCACCAGTGATTTCTCTGATGGCTACACCTTC. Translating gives CATSDFSDGYTF.

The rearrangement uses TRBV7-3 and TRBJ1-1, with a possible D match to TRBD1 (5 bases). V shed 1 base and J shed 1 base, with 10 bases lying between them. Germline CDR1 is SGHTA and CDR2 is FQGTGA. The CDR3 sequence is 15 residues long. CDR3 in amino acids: CASSLNGGTNTEAFF. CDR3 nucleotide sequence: TGTGCCAGCAGCTTAAATGGGGGGACGAACACTGAAGCTTTCTTT.

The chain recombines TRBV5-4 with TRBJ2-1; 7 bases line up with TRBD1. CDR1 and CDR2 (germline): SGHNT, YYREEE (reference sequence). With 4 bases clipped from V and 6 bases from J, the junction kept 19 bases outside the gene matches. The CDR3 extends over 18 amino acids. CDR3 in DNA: TGTGCCAGCAGCCACTCCCGGGACAGCAATTTGGGGGCCAATGAGCAGTTCTTC. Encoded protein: CASSHSRDSNLGANEQFF. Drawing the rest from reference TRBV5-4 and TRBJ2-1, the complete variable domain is ETGVTQSPTHLIKTRGQQVTLRCSSQSGHNTVSWYQQALGQGPQFIFQYYREEENGRGNFPPRFSGLQFPNYSSELNVNALELDDSALYLCASSHSRDSNLGANEQFFGPGTRLTVL.

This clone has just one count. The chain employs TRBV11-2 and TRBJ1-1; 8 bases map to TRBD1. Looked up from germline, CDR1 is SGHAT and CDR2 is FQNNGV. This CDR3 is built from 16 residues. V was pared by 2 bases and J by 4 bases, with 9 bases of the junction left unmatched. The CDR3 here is CASSLPRDRILTEAFF. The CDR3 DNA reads TGTGCCAGCAGCTTACCCCGGGACAGGATTCTCACTGAAGCTTTCTTT.

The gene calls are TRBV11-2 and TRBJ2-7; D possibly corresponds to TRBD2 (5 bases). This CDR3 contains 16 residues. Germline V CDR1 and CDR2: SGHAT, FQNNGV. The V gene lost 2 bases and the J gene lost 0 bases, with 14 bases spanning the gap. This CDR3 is CASSLWSGDYSYEQYF. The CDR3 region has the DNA TGTGCCAGCAGCTTATGGTCGGGCGACTACTCCTACGAGCAGTACTTC.

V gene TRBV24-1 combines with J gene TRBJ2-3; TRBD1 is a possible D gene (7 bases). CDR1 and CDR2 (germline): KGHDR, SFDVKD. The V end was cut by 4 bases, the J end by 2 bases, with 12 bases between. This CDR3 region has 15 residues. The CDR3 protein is CATSDRGTATDTQYF. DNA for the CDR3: TGTGCCACCAGTGACCGGGGGACAGCCACAGATACGCAGTATTTT.

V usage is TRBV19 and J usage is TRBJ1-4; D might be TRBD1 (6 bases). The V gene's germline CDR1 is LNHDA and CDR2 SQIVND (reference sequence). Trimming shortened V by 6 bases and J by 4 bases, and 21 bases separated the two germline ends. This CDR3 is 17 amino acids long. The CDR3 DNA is TGTGCCAGTAGCAATCAACCGGCAGGGGCCCTTAATGAAAAACTGTTTTTT. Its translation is CASSNQPAGALNEKLFF.

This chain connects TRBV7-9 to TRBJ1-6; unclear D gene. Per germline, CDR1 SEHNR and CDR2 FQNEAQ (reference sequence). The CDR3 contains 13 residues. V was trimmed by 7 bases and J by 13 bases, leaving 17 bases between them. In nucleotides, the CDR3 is TGTGCCAGCACCGCTGTTGAGGGTTTCCCCCTCCACTTT. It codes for CASTAVEGFPLHF.

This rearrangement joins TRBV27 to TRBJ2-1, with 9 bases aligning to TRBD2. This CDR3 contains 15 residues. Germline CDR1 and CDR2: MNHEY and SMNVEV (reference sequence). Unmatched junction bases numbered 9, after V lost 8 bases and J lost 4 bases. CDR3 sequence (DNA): TGTGCCAGCGACTCTCGACTAGCGGTTTACAATGAGCAGTTCTTC. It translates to CASDSRLAVYNEQFF.

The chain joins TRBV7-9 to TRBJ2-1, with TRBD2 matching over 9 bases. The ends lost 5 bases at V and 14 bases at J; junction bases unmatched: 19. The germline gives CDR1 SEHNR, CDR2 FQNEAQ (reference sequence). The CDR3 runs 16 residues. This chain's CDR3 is CASSPPGLAGPSEKFF. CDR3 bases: TGTGCCAGCAGCCCCCCAGGGCTAGCGGGACCTTCGGAGAAGTTCTTC. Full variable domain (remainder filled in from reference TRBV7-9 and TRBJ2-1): DTGVSQNPRHKITKRGQNVTFRCDPISEHNRLYWYRQTLGQGPEFLTYFQNEAQLEKSRLLSDRFSAERPKGSFSTLEIQRTEQGDSAMYLCASSPPGLAGPSEKFFGPGTRLTVL.

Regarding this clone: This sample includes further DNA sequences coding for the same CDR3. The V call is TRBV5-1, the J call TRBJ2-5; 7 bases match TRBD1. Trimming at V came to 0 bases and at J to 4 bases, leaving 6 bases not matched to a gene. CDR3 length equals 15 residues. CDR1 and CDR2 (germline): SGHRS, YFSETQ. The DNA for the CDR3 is TGCGCCAGCAGCTTGGGACAGGGAAGTGGAGAGACCCAGTACTTC. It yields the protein CASSLGQGSGETQYF.

CDR3: CASSRLLSGSRADTQYF. The CDR3 DNA is TGCGCCAGCAGCCGATTACTTAGCGGGTCAAGGGCAGATACGCAGTATTTT. This chain joins TRBV5-1 and TRBJ2-3; 7 nucleotides line up with TRBD2. V trimming: 4 bases; J trimming: 4 bases; junction bases outside the gene matches: 15. CDR3 length: 17 amino acids. Germline CDR1 is SGHRS and CDR2 is YFSETQ.

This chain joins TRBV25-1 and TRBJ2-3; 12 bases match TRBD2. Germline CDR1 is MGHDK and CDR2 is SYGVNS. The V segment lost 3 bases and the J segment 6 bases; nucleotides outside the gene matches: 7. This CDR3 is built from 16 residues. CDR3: CASSDALAGGRDTQYF. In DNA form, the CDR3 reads TGTGCCAGCAGTGATGCCCTAGCGGGGGGGCGGGATACGCAGTATTTT.

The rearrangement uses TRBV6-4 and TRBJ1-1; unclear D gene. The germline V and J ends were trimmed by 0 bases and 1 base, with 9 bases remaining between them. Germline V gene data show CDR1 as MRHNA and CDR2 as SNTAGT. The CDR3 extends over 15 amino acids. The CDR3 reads CASSDSAARNTEAFF. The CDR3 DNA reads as TGTGCCAGCAGTGACTCGGCAGCTAGGAACACTGAAGCTTTCTTT.

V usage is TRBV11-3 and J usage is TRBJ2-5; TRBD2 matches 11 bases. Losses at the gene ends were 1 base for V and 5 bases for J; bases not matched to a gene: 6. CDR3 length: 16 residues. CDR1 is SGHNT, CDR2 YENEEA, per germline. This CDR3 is CASSLGISGGVETQYF. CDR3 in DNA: TGTGCCAGCAGCTTAGGGATTAGCGGGGGGGTGGAGACCCAGTACTTC. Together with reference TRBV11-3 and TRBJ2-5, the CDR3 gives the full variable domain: EAGVVQSPRYKIIEKKQPVAFWCNPISGHNTLYWYLQNLGQGPELLIRYENEEAVDDSQLPKDRFSAERLKGVDSTLKIQPAELGDSAVYLCASSLGISGGVETQYFGPGTRLLVL.

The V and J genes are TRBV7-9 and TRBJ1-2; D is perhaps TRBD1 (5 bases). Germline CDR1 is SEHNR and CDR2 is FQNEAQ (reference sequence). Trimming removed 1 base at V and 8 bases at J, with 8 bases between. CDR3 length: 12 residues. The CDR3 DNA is TGTGCCAGCAGCTTAGTGGGGCGAGGCTACACCTTC. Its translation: CASSLVGRGYTF.

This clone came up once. CDR3 in amino acids: CASSKGQATGQPQHF. In DNA, the CDR3 is TGTGCCAGCAGCAAGGGACAGGCCACAGGGCAGCCCCAGCATTTT. The chain links TRBV9 to TRBJ1-5; 8 bases fit TRBD1. Germline-derived CDR1 and CDR2 are SGDLS and YYNGEE. J lost 7 bases, V lost 4 bases, and 10 bases had no gene match. The CDR3 sequence is 15 residues long.

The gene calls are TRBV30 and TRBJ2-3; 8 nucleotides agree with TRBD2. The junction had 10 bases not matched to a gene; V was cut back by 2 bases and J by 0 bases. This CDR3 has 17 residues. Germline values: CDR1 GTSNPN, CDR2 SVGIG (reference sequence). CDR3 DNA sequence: TGTGCCTGGAGTTCTCGAGGCGGGGGGCCTAGCACAGATACGCAGTATTTT. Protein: CAWSSRGGGPSTDTQYF.

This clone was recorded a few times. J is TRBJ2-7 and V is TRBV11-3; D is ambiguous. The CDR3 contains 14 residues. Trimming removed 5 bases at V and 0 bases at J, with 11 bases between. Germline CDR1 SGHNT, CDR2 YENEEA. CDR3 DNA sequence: TGTGCCAGCAGCCCCAGCCGCGGCTCCTACGAGCAGTACTTC. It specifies CASSPSRGSYEQYF.

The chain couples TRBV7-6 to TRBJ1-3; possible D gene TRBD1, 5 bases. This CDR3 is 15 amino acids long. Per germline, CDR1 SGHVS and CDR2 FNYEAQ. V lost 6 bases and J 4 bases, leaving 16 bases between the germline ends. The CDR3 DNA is TGTGCCAGCAGTACAGGCGCCTCATCGGGAAACACCATATATTTT. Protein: CASSTGASSGNTIYF.

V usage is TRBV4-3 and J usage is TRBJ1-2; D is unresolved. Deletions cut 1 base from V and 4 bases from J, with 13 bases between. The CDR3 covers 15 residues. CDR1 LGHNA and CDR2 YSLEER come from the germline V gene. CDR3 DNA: TGCGCCAGCAGCCAAGTAGAAGAGGCCCGCTATGGCTACACCTTC. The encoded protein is CASSQVEEARYGYTF.

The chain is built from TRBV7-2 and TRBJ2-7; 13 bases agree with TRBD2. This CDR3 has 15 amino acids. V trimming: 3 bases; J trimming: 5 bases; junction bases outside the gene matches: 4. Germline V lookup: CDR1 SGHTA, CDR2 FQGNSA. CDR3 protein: CASSFTSGGAHEQYF. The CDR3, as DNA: TGTGCCAGCAGCTTCACTAGCGGGGGGGCCCACGAGCAGTACTTC.

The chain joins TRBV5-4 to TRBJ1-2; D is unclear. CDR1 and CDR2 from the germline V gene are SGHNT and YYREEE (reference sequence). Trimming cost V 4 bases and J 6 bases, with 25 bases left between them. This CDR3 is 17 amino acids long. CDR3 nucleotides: TGTGCCAGCAGCCCATCAAACTTTGTCGGGGTCTTGAATGGCTACACCTTC. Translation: CASSPSNFVGVLNGYTF.

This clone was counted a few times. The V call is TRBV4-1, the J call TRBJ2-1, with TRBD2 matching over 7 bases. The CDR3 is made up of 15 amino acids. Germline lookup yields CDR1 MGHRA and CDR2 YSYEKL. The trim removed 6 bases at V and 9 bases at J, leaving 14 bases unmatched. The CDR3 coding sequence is TGCGCCAGCAGTCCCTCGGGACTAAGGGTAGTTGAGCAGTTCTTC. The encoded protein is CASSPSGLRVVEQFF.

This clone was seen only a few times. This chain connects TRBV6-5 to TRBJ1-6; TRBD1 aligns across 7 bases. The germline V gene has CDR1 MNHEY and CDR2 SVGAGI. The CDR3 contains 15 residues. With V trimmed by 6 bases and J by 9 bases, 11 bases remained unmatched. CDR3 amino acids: CASSNPATGRSPLHF. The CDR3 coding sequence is TGTGCCAGCAGCAACCCAGCGACAGGGCGTTCACCCCTCCACTTT.

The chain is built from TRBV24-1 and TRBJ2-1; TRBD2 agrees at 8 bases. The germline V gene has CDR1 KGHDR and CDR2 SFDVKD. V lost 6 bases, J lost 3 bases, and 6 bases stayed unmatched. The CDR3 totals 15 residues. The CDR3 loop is CATSPGGKNYNEQFF. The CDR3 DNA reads TGTGCCACCAGTCCGGGAGGGAAGAACTACAATGAGCAGTTCTTC.

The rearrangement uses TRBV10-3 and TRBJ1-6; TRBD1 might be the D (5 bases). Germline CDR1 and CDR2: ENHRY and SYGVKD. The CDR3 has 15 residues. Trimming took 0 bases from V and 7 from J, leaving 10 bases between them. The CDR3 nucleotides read TGTGCCATCAGTGAGTCGGGGCAGACGAATTCACCCCTCCACTTT. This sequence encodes CAISESGQTNSPLHF.

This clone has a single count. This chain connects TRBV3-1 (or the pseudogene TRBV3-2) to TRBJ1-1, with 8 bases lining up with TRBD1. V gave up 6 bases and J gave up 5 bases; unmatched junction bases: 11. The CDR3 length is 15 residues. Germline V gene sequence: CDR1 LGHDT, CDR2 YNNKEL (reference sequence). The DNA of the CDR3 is TGTGCCAGCAGTGGGGGGCAGGGGGCCCGGACTGAAGCTTTCTTT. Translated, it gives CASSGGQGARTEAFF.